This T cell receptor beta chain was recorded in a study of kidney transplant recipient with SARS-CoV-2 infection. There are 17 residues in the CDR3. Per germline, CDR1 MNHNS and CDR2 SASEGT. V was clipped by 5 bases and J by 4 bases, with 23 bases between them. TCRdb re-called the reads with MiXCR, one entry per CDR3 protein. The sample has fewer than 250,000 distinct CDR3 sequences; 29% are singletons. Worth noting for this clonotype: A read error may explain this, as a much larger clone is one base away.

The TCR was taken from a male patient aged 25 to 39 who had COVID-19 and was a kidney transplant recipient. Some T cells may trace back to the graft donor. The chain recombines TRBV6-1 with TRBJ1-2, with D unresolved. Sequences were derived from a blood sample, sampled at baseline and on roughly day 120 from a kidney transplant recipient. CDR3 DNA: TGTGCCAGCAGTATGGAACGCTCTATGCGAAAGACCTATGGCTACACCTTC. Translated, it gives CASSMERSMRKTYGYTF.